This T cell receptor (beta chain) was sequenced during a study of blood T cell repertoires in COVID-19. The protocol was immunoSEQ multiplex PCR, while the TCRdb copy is restricted to in-frame clones and leaves out a portion. The data show about 250,000 clones, 85% seen once. Deletions cut 2 bases from V and 5 bases from J, with 7 bases between. The CDR3 contains 12 residues. Germline V gene lookup returns CDR1 SGHRS and CDR2 YFSETQ. The sample holds one count of this clone. Within the sample, other DNA sequences also encode this same CDR3. V is TRBV5-1 and J is TRBJ1-1; no definite D call. The TCR originated in a woman in her forties or fifties who had been exposed to COVID-19. The sequenced material came from PBMCs or T cells enriched from blood (not recorded which). The CDR3 loop is CASSLRGTEAFF. The DNA of the CDR3 is TGCGCCAGCAGCTTAAGAGGGACTGAAGCTTTCTTT.